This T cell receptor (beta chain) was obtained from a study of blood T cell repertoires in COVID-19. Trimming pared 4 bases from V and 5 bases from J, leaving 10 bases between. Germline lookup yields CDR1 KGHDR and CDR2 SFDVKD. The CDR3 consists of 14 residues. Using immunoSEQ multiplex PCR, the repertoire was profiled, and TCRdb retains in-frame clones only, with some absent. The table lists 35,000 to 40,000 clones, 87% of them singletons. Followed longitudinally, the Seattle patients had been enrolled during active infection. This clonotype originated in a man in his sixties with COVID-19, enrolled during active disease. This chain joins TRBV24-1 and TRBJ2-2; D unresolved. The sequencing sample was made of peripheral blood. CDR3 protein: CATSETPGTGELFF. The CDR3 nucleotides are TGTGCCACCAGTGAGACTCCCGGGACCGGGGAGCTGTTTTTT.